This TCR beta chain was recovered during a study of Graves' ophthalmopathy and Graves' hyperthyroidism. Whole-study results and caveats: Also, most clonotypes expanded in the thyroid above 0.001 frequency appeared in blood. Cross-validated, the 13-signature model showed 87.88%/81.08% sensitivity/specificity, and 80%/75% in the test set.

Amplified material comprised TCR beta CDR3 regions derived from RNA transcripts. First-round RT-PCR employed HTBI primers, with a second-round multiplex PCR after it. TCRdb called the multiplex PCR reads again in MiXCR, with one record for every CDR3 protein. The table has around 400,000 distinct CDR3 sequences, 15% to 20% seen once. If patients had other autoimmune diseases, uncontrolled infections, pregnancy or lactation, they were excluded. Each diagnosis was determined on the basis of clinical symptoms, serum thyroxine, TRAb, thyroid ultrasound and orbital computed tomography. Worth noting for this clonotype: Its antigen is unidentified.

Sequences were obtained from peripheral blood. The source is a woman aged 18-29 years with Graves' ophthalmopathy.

DNA for the CDR3: TGTGCCAGCAGTTTGTCCCAGGGTTTAGGAGAGACCCAGTACTTC. This gives the protein CASSLSQGLGETQYF. This chain joins TRBV28 and TRBJ2-5, with D maybe TRBD1 (5 bases). This CDR3 has 15 residues. V lost 3 bases to trimming and J lost 4 bases, with 15 bases between them. CDR1 and CDR2 from the germline V gene are MDHEN and SYDVKM.